These T cell receptor beta chains were read from a single sample in a study of blood T cell repertoires in COVID-19. The repertoire was sequenced with immunoSEQ multiplex PCR; TCRdb's copy has only in-frame clones and lacks some. The sample shows about 120,000 clones, 85% of them seen only once. The sequenced sample was peripheral blood. These receptors came from a woman older than 75 with acute or convalescent COVID-19. CDR3s include the opening cysteine and the closing phenylalanine or tryptophan.

V	J	CDR3
TRBV7-3	TRBJ1-2	CASSGTREGYTF
TRBV29-1	TRBJ1-1	CSAKSGGTEAFF
TRBV7-8	TRBJ1-6	CASSLGSVNSPLHF
TRBV2	TRBJ1-5	CASWGRSNQPQHF
TRBV4-1	TRBJ2-5	CASRPTPNRYQETQYF
TRBV11-2	TRBJ1-2	CASSRQVGYGYTF
TRBV5-1	TRBJ2-2	CASITGTGGTGELFF
TRBV7-9	TRBJ2-4	CASSLESDIQYF
TRBV5-8	TRBJ1-5	CASSGRVSRGQPQHF
TRBV7-9	TRBJ1-1	CASSQRSMNTEAFF
TRBV29-1	TRBJ2-7	CSVLRGDEQYF
TRBV12-5	TRBJ1-3	CASGVGDRDGNTIYF
TRBV15	TRBJ1-3	CATSRDAQGRDPRNTIYF
TRBV4-1	TRBJ1-2	CASSQGGGNYDGYTF
TRBV5-1	TRBJ1-3	CASSLVQGGAGNTIYF
TRBV19	TRBJ1-1	CASKTGGGWMNTEAFF
TRBV5-6	TRBJ1-2	CASSSRQRLEDSYTF
TRBV5-1	TRBJ1-1	CASSSDLNTEAFF
TRBV6-5	TRBJ2-4	CASTETSGGKNIQYF
TRBV19	TRBJ1-3	CASSIGQTAGNTIYF
TRBV4-1	TRBJ1-4	CASSQLQATNEKLFF
TRBV18	TRBJ1-5	CASSPWAGRRQPQHF
TRBV7-8	TRBJ1-4	CASSLSRLEKLFF
TRBV6-5	TRBJ2-2	CASSRRQGATGELFF
TRBV5-1	TRBJ1-1	CASSLGQDAEAFF
TRBV5-4	TRBJ2-5	CASSPDSYQETQYF
TRBV19	TRBJ1-4	CASRKGSAGGEKLFF
TRBV5-1	TRBJ1-1	CASSFGDRGITLPNTEAFF
TRBV7-9	TRBJ1-2	CASSQLEDTTF
TRBV5-1	TRBJ2-1	CASKEGTGEQFF
TRBV19	TRBJ1-4	CASAGPTANEKLFF
TRBV2	TRBJ1-4	CASSFSGTWEKLFF
TRBV5-1	TRBJ2-7	CASKASGGAYEQYF
TRBV3-1/TRBV3-2	TRBJ2-2	CASSQSGGPGELFF
TRBV5-1	TRBJ1-5	CASSPRGGLQPQHF
TRBV7-2	TRBJ2-1	CASSLASGEYNEQFF
TRBV21-1	TRBJ2-7	CASSPWTGGHPEQYF
TRBV19	TRBJ2-2	CASSKPSGEYTGELFF
TRBV28	TRBJ1-2	CASTSGYGYTF
TRBV6-6	TRBJ2-7	CASRTLGGKPYEQYF
TRBV5-6	TRBJ1-5	CASSSETTGARQPQHF
TRBV5-1	TRBJ1-6	CASRTGQSNSPLHF